This T cell receptor beta chain was obtained from a study of IL-17A CD8 T cells in psoriatic arthritis synovium. Describing the broader study: The study aimed to define the phenotype, molecular profile and function of synovial IL-17A+CD8+ T cells in psoriatic arthritis pathogenesis.

V and J lose 2 bases and 1 base, and a span of 16 bases separates them. The CDR3 contains 17 residues, cysteine and phenylalanine counted. The entry retains the CDR3 DNA only, 51 bases that are in frame from base 1. Per the germline V gene, MRHNA is the CDR1 and SNTAGT is the CDR2. The paper as a whole reports these results and caveats: In a couple of patients, many Tc17 clones also appeared in the synovial Tc1 population, producing Morisita overlap indices above 0.75. Some individual clones occupied over 4.5% of the repertoire, though most synovial CD8+ subsets remained polyclonal. Only a few patients were covered by TCR sequencing, and this limited sample size was acknowledged by the authors. Cells came from synovial fluid rather than synovial tissue, since no psoriatic arthritis synovial tissue samples were available. In psoriatic arthritis, TCRbeta sequencing revealed that synovial Tc17 cells were polyclonal, with a median clonality of about 0.08.

CD3+ T cells isolated by magnetic separation were stimulated with PMA and ionomycin for approximately 1.4 hours and then labeled using IL-17A and IFNgamma cytokine secretion assays. Synovial fluid effusions were drawn by aspiration from the actively inflamed joints of psoriatic arthritis patients. Memory CD8+ T cells in synovial fluid were sorted patient by patient into Tc17 (IL-17A+) cells, bulk memory cells and Tc1 (IL-17A-IFNgamma+) cells in order to compare their TCR repertoires. The Classification of Psoriatic Arthritis Study Group (CASPAR) criteria were met by the psoriatic arthritis patients. After counterstaining with viability dye plus anti-CD3, CD8, CD14 and CD4 antibodies, the cytokine-secreting cells were sorted on a BD FACSAria. Three patients with psoriatic arthritis provided sorted synovial fluid CD8+ T cell subsets that underwent TCRbeta sequencing. Before use, synovial fluid mononuclear cells were separated with Lymphoprep and cryopreserved in liquid nitrogen. About 50% fetal calf serum and around 9.5% dimethyl sulfoxide were contained in the cryopreservation medium.

About this clone itself: Its recognized antigen is unknown. No base quality information exists; no much larger clone differs at one position.

DNA was extracted (Qiagen), and TCRbeta V-D-J rearrangements were subjected to bias-controlled amplification followed by high-throughput sequencing (immunoSEQ; Adaptive Biotech). The original methods were these. Productive sequences were analyzed at sequence level using the immunoSEQ Analyzer platform. Clonality was calculated as 1 minus Pielou's evenness, with values ranging from 0 (highly polyclonal) to 1 (monoclonal). The Morisita index, ranging from 0 (no similarity) to 1 (complete similarity), was used to quantify repertoire overlap between subsets. This is the immuneACCESS table as TCRdb keeps it, with only in-frame sequences that have V and J called. A part of the clones is gone; compared with another copy, unresolved V genes explain less than half, and the rest is unexplained. V, J and clone size reflect that table, while D and trimming were determined from the DNA. Within this sample are about 1,900 clones, with less than 75% of them counted one time only. The top ten hold roughly an eighth of the sample.

The sequencing input was IL-17A+ (IFN-gamma+/-) memory CD8+ T cells from synovial fluid. In the paper's terms, the cell subset or site label means: IL-17A+IFNgamma+/- memory CD8+ (Tc17) cells. The TCR was taken from a human donor with psoriatic arthritis. Rearrangement joined TRBV6-4 to TRBJ2-3; the best D guess is TRBD2, with 6 bases matching. For the CDR3, the sequence is CASSDLGGESGTDTQYF. At the DNA level, the sequence is TGTGCCAGCAGTGACCTGGGGGGAGAGTCAGGCACAGATACGCAGTATTTT.